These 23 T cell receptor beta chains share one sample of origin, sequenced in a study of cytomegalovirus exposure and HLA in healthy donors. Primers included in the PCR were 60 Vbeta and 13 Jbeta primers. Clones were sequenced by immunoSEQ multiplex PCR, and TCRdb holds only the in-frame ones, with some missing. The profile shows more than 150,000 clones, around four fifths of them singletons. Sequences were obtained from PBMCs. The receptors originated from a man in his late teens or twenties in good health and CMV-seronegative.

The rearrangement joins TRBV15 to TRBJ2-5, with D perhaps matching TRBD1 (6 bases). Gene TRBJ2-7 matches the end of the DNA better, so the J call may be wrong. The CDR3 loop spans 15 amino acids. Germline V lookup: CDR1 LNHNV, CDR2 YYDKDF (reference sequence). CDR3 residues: CATSRIDRTTYEQYF. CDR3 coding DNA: TGTGCCACCAGCAGGATAGACAGGACAACCTACGAGCAGTACTTC.

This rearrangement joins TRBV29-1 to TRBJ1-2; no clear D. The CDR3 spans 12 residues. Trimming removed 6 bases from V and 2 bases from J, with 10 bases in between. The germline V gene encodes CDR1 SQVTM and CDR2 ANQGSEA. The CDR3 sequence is CSVESINYGYTF. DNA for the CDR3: TGCAGCGTCGAGAGTATAAACTATGGCTACACCTTC.

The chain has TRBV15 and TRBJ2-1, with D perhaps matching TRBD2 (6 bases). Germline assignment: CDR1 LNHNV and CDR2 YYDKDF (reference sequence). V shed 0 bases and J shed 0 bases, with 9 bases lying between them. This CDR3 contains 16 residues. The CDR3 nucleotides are TGTGCCACCAGCAGAGATCGGGAGAGCTCCTACAATGAGCAGTTCTTC. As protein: CATSRDRESSYNEQFF.

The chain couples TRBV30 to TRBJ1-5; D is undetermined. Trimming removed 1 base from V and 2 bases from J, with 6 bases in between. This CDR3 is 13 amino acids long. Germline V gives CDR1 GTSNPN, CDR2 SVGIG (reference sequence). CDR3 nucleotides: TGTGCCTGGAGTGATATTGGCAATCAGCCCCAGCATTTT. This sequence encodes CAWSDIGNQPQHF.

This chain's CDR3 is CASIKAGTGGYNEQFF. The CDR3, as DNA: TGTGCCAGCATTAAAGCCGGGACAGGCGGTTACAATGAGCAGTTCTTC. This chain joins TRBV6-1 and TRBJ2-1, with TRBD1 identical over 8 bases. Trimming at V came to 7 bases and at J to 4 bases, leaving 12 bases not matched to a gene. The CDR3 is 16 residues long. The germline gives CDR1 MNHNS, CDR2 SASEGT.

The CDR3 spells CASTFSPASEQFF. The CDR3 DNA sequence: TGTGCCAGCACCTTCTCTCCCGCGAGTGAGCAGTTCTTC. The chain couples TRBV7-6 to TRBJ2-1; D call uncertain. This CDR3 contains 13 residues. Germline V lookup: CDR1 SGHVS, CDR2 FNYEAQ. V lost 7 bases and J 9 bases, leaving 16 bases between the germline ends.

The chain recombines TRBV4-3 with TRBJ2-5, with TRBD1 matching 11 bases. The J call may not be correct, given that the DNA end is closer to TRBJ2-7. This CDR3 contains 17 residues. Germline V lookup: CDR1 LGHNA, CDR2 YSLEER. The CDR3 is CASSHAPQGQGGPEQYF. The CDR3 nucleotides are TGCGCCAGCAGCCACGCCCCCCAGGGACAGGGGGGTCCCGAGCAGTACTTC.

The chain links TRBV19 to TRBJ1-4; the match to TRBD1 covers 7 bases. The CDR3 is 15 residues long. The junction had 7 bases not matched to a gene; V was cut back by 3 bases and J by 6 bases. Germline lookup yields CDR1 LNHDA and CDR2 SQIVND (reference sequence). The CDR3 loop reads CASSISQGSHEKLFF. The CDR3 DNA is TGTGCCAGTAGTATCTCACAGGGGTCCCATGAAAAACTGTTTTTT.

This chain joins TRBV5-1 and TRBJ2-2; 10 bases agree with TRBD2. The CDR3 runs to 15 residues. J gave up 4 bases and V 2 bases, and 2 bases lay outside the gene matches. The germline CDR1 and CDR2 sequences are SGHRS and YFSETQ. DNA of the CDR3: TGCGCCAGCAGCTTTATAGCGGGAGGCACCGGGGAGCTGTTTTTT. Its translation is CASSFIAGGTGELFF.

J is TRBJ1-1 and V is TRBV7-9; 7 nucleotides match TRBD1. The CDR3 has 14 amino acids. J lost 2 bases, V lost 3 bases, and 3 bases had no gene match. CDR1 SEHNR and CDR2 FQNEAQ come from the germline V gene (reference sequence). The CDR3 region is CASSFGTANTEAFF. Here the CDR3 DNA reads TGTGCCAGCAGCTTTGGGACAGCAAACACTGAAGCTTTCTTT.

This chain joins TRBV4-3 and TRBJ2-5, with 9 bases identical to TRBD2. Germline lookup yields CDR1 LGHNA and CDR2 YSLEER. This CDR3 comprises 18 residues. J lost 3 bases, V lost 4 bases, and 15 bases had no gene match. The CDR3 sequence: CASSPPNPAGGTEETQYF. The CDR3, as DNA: TGCGCCAGCAGCCCCCCCAACCCCGCGGGGGGGACGGAAGAGACCCAGTACTTC.

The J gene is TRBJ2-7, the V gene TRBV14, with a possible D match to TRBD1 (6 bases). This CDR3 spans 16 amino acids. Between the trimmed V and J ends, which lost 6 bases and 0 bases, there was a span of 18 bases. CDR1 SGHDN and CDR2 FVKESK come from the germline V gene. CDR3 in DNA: TGTGCCAGCAGTCCCCCCAGGGGCTGGAGCTCCTACGAGCAGTACTTC. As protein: CASSPPRGWSSYEQYF.

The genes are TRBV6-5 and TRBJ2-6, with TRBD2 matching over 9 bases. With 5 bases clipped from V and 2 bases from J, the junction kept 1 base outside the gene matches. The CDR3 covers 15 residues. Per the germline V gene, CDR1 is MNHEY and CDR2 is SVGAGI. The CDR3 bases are TGTGCCAGCAGTCTAGCGGGGACTGGGGCCAACGTCCTGACTTTC. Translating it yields CASSLAGTGANVLTF.

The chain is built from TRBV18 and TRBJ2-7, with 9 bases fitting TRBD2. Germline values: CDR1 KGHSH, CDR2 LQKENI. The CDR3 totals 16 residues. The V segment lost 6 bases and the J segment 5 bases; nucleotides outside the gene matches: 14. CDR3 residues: CASSPRTSDNVDEQYF. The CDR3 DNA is TGTGCCAGCTCCCCAAGGACTAGCGATAATGTTGACGAGCAGTACTTC.

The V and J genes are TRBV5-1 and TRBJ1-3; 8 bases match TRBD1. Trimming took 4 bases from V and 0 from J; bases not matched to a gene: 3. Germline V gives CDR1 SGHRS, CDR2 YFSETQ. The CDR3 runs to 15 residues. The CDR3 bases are TGCGCCAGCAGCGTCGGGACAGGCTCTGGAAACACCATATATTTT. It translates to CASSVGTGSGNTIYF.

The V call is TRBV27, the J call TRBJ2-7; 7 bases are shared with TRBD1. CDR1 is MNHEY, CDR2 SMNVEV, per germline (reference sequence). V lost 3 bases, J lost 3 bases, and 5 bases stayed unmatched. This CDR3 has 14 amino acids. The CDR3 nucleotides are TGTGCCAGCAGTTTCGGACAGGCCATCTACGAGCAGTACTTC. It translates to CASSFGQAIYEQYF.

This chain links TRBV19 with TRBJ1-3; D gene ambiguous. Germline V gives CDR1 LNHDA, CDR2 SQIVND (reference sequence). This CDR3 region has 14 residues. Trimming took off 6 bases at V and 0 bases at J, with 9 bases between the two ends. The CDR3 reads CASSTAFSGNTIYF. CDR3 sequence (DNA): TGTGCCAGTAGCACAGCCTTCTCTGGAAACACCATATATTTT.

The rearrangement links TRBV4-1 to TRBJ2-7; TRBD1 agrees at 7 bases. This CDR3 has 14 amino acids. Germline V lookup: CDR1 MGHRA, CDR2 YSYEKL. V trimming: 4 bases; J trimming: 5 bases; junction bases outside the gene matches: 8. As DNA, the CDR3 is TGCGCCAGCAGCCGACGGGACAGCTCAGACGAGCAGTACTTC. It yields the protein CASSRRDSSDEQYF.

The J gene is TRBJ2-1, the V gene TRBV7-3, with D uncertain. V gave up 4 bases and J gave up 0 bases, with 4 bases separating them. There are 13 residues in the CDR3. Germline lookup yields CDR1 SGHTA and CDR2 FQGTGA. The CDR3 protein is CASSSSSYNEQFF. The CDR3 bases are TGTGCCAGCAGCTCCTCCTCCTACAATGAGCAGTTCTTC.

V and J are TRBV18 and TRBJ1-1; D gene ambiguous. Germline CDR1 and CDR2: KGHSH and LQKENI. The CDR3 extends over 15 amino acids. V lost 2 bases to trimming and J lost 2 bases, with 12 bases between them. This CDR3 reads CASSPSPGTNTEAFF. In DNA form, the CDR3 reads TGTGCCAGCTCACCAAGTCCAGGCACAAACACTGAAGCTTTCTTT.

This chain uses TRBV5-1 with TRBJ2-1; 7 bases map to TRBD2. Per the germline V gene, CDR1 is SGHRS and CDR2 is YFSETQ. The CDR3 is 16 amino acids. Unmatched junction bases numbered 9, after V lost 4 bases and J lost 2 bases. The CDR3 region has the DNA TGCGCCAGCAGCCCGGTGGGGGGGGTCGCCTACAATGAGCAGTTCTTC. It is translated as CASSPVGGVAYNEQFF.

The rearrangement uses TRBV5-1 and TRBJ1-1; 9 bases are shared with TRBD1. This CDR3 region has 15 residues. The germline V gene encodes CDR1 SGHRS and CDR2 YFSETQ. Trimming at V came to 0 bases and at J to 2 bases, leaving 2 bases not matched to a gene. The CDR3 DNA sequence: TGCGCCAGCAGCTTGGTGGGACAGGGAAACACTGAAGCTTTCTTT. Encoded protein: CASSLVGQGNTEAFF. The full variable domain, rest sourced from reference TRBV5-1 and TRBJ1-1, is KAGVTQTPRYLIKTRGQQVTLSCSPISGHRSVSWYQQTPGQGLQFLFEYFSETQRNKGNFPGRFSGRQFSNSRSEMNVSTLELGDSALYLCASSLVGQGNTEAFFGQGTRLTVV.

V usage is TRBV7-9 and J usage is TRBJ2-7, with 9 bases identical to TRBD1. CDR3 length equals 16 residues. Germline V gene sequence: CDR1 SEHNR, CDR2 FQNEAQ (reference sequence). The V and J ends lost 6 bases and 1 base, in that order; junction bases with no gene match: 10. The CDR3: CASSSTGTGSSYEQYF. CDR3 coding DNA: TGTGCCAGCAGTTCTACCGGGACAGGGAGTTCCTACGAGCAGTACTTC.